Below, 25 T cell receptor beta chains from the same sample are listed, as sequenced in a study of CD8 T cells in ankylosing spondylitis. Via MiXCR, TCRdb re-called the 5' RACE reads, giving one row per CDR3 protein. The sample gives 120,000 or so distinct CDR3 sequences, roughly 15% of which show up once; 3% is in the top ten. The sequencing input was blood, either unsorted or a sorted T cell fraction (not recorded which). These receptors were collected from a female donor with ankylosing spondylitis or in good health (not recorded which).

Many counts were recorded for this clonotype. The chain links TRBV20-1 to TRBJ2-3, with 10 positions matching TRBD2. The V gene end was trimmed by 5 bases and the J gene end by 4 bases; junction bases not matched to a gene: 6. The CDR3 is 14 residues long. Germline lookup yields CDR1 DFQATT and CDR2 SNEGSKA (reference sequence). The CDR3 is CSAASGRGSDTQYF. CDR3 coding DNA: TGCAGTGCTGCAAGCGGGAGGGGGTCAGATACGCAGTATTTT.

This clonotype was seen many times. The chain uses TRBV5-1 and TRBJ2-2; D gene unclear. The CDR3 consists of 15 residues. V was trimmed by 0 bases and J by 4 bases, leaving 10 bases between them. Germline V lookup: CDR1 SGHRS, CDR2 YFSETQ. In DNA, the CDR3 is TGCGCCAGCAGCTTGGCGGCAGGAATCACCGGGGAGCTGTTTTTT. Its translation: CASSLAAGITGELFF. Using reference TRBV5-1 and TRBJ2-2 for the parts outside the CDR3, the full variable domain is KAGVTQTPRYLIKTRGQQVTLSCSPISGHRSVSWYQQTPGQGLQFLFEYFSETQRNKGNFPGRFSGRQFSNSRSEMNVSTLELGDSALYLCASSLAAGITGELFFGEGSRLTVL.

This clonotype was counted many times. The CDR3 protein is CASSLGQMNTEAFF. The CDR3 nucleotides read TGCGCCAGCAGCTTGGGACAGATGAACACTGAAGCTTTCTTT. The V call is TRBV5-1, the J call TRBJ1-1, with a tentative D call TRBD1 (5 bases). V lost 0 bases and J lost 0, with 6 bases in between. The V gene's germline CDR1 is SGHRS and CDR2 YFSETQ. The CDR3 has 14 residues.

About this clonotype itself: Possible read error: a much larger clone is one base away. This rearrangement joins TRBV29-1 to TRBJ2-7; weak D call: TRBD1 (5 bases). The V gene's germline CDR1 is SQVTM and CDR2 ANQGSEA. The germline V and J ends were trimmed by 8 bases and 0 bases, with 11 bases remaining between them. The CDR3 has 12 amino acids. The DNA of the CDR3 is TGCAGCACTAAGGACAACTCCTACGAGCAGTACTTC. It translates to CSTKDNSYEQYF.

This clonotype was seen many times. This chain joins TRBV12-3 or TRBV12-4 and TRBJ2-3, with 7 bases matching TRBD1. The trim removed 4 bases at V and 0 bases at J, leaving 7 bases unmatched. This CDR3 region has 16 residues. CDR3 loop: CASSSYRGPSTDTQYF. DNA for the CDR3: TGTGCCAGCAGTTCCTACAGGGGCCCTAGCACAGATACGCAGTATTTT.

This clonotype was observed a single time. V and J are TRBV4-1 and TRBJ1-4; D is possibly TRBD1 (5 bases). V gave up 0 bases and J gave up 8 bases, with 13 bases separating them. Germline V CDR1 and CDR2: MGHRA, YSYEKL. The CDR3 has 15 residues. As DNA, the CDR3 is TGCGCCAGCAGCCAAGAGGGGTCCAAGGGGGAAAAACTGTTTTTT. This encodes CASSQEGSKGEKLFF.

About this clonotype: A much larger clonotype is one base distant, so this may be a read error. The chain employs TRBV12-3 or TRBV12-4 and TRBJ1-2; D gene ambiguous. The CDR3 sequence is 13 residues long. The CDR3 DNA is TGTGCCAGCAGCCCCGTGATTTACTATGGCCACACCTTC. Translation gives CASSPVIYYGHTF.

J is TRBJ2-6 and V is TRBV12-3 or TRBV12-4; 7 bases agree with TRBD1. V was pared by 7 bases and J by 4 bases, with 13 bases of the junction left unmatched. The CDR3 consists of 17 residues. The CDR3 DNA follows: TGTGCCAGCATCCCGACAGGGTGGGGTGAGGGGGCCAACGTCCTGACTTTC. This sequence encodes CASIPTGWGEGANVLTF.

The chain joins TRBV19 to TRBJ2-1, with D tentatively TRBD2 (5 bases). CDR3 length: 17 residues. Trimming removed 2 bases at V and 0 bases at J, with 14 bases between. Per germline, CDR1 LNHDA and CDR2 SQIVND (reference sequence). For the CDR3, the DNA is TGTGCCAGTAGTATATTTGTCCGAGGGAGCTCCTACAATGAGCAGTTCTTC. It encodes CASSIFVRGSSYNEQFF.

V usage is TRBV5-8 and J usage is TRBJ2-7; a weak D match, TRBD1 (5 bases). With 3 bases removed from V and 3 bases from J, the gap between germline ends came to 16 bases. The V gene's germline CDR1 is SGHTS and CDR2 YDEGEE. The CDR3 spans 15 residues. CDR3 sequence reads: CASSSGHPQIYEQYF. In DNA form, the CDR3 reads TGTGCCAGCAGCTCCGGACATCCCCAGATCTACGAGCAGTACTTC.

On this clonotype itself: With a much larger clone just one base away, this may be a read error. The CDR3 does not close with the conserved phenylalanine or tryptophan, likely indicating a read error. The rearrangement joins TRBV3-1 to TRBJ2-1; D perhaps matches TRBD2 (6 bases). V was cut by 4 bases and J by 8 bases, with 12 bases left in between. The germline gives CDR1 LGHDT, CDR2 YNNKEL (reference sequence). This CDR3 is 13 amino acids long. DNA of the CDR3: TGTGCCAGCAGCCGCACTTGGGGGGATGAGCAGTTCTCC. Its translation is CASSRTWGDEQFS.

This clonotype was detected only a few times. This sequence joins TRBV7-6 and TRBJ1-2; D is perhaps TRBD1 (5 bases). The V end was cut by 4 bases, the J end by 8 bases, with 11 bases between. CDR1 is SGHVS and CDR2 is FNYEAQ in the germline V gene. This CDR3 is built from 12 residues. The CDR3 here is CASSSYRIGYTF. CDR3 DNA: TGTGCCAGCAGCTCGTACAGGATCGGCTACACCTTC.

In its sample, this clonotype was seen a few times. The junction shows a germline mismatch at one end, possibly a read error. The chain employs TRBV7-7 and TRBJ2-2, with 7 positions matching TRBD1. CDR3 size: 13 residues. Germline CDR1 reads SSHAT; CDR2 reads FNYEAQ (reference sequence). CDR3 sequence: CASSTTGPGELFF. CDR3 nucleotides: TGTGCTAGCAGCACGACAGGGCCCGGGGAGCTGTTTTTT.

As regards this clonotype: Being one base from a much bigger clone, this may be a read error. The chain links TRBV20-1 to TRBJ1-2, with TRBD1 matching 7 bases. The CDR3 spans 14 residues. V lost 8 bases, J lost 2 bases, and 11 bases stayed unmatched. Germline V gene sequence: CDR1 DFQATT, CDR2 SNEGSKA (reference sequence). CDR3 loop: CSTITGAVNYGYTF. CDR3 sequence (DNA): TGCAGTACTATAACAGGGGCTGTAAACTATGGCTACACCTTC.

In this sample, this clonotype turned up many times. CDR3 protein: CASSLVRPGYGYTF. The CDR3 bases are TGCGCCAGCAGCTTGGTTCGCCCGGGCTATGGCTACACCTTC. V usage is TRBV5-1 and J usage is TRBJ1-2; D not resolved. Germline V gene sequence: CDR1 SGHRS, CDR2 YFSETQ. V gave up 0 bases and J gave up 4 bases, with 10 bases separating them. The CDR3 is 14 amino acids.

This clonotype was detected a few times. The rearrangement joins TRBV12-3 or TRBV12-4 to TRBJ2-5, with D possibly being TRBD1 (6 bases). The CDR3 runs 13 residues. The V and J ends lost 6 bases and 2 bases respectively, with 10 bases between them. This CDR3 is CASRSTGQETQYF. CDR3 DNA sequence: TGTGCCAGCAGATCTACAGGGCAAGAGACCCAGTACTTC.

This clonotype has a single count. This chain uses TRBV3-1 with TRBJ2-1; possible D gene TRBD1, 6 bases. V gave up 5 bases and J gave up 10 bases, with 15 bases separating them. Germline lookup yields CDR1 LGHDT and CDR2 YNNKEL (reference sequence). The CDR3 loop spans 13 amino acids. The CDR3, as DNA: TGTGCCAGCAGCGGAGACAGGTCAGAGGAGCAGTTCTTC. Protein: CASSGDRSEEQFF.

This clonotype was picked up many times. J is TRBJ2-6 and V is TRBV5-1; D assignment may be TRBD1 or TRBD2 (5 bases each). The germline gives CDR1 SGHRS, CDR2 YFSETQ. Trimming took 5 bases from V and 0 from J, leaving 9 bases between them. The CDR3 contains 15 residues. The CDR3 coding sequence is TGCGCCAGCAGTTGGGACGGCTCTGGGGCCAACGTCCTGACTTTC. It specifies CASSWDGSGANVLTF.

The chain combines TRBV4-1 with TRBJ2-1; D is uncertain. The germline gives CDR1 MGHRA, CDR2 YSYEKL. The ends were cut back, 3 bases at V and 7 bases at J, with 16 bases in the middle. This CDR3 spans 15 amino acids. The CDR3 reads CASSHDPLFRNEQFF. For the CDR3, the DNA is TGCGCCAGCAGCCACGACCCCTTATTCAGGAATGAGCAGTTCTTC.

The table lists this clonotype with a few counts. CDR3 residues: CASSQEARARAGNTIYF. The CDR3 DNA follows: TGTGCCAGCAGCCAAGAAGCCAGAGCGCGGGCTGGAAACACCATATATTTT. The chain employs TRBV4-2 and TRBJ1-3; D uncertain. CDR1 is LGHNA and CDR2 is YNFKEQ in the germline V gene. The CDR3 runs to 17 residues. Deletions cut 0 bases from V and 2 bases from J, with 14 bases between.

Comment on this clonotype: One end of the junction fails to match germline, which may point to a read error. The rearrangement uses TRBV5-1 and TRBJ1-2; D unclear. The CDR3 runs to 13 residues. Germline V lookup: CDR1 SGHRS, CDR2 YFSETQ. The CDR3 DNA is TGCGCCAGCAGCTCTGTGGTGACTATGCGCTACGCCTTC. Amino acid sequence: CASSSVVTMRYAF.

The chain employs TRBV7-2 and TRBJ2-2; D perhaps matches TRBD2 (6 bases). The ends were cut back, 4 bases at V and 2 bases at J, with 8 bases in the middle. Germline-derived CDR1 and CDR2 are SGHTA and FQGNSA. The CDR3 loop spans 14 amino acids. CDR3 residues: CASSSGLNTGELFF. CDR3 nucleotides: TGTGCCAGCAGCTCAGGACTAAACACCGGGGAGCTGTTTTTT.

This clonotype was seen ten or more times. The J gene is TRBJ1-4, the V gene TRBV15; possibly TRBD1 for D (5 bases). This CDR3 comprises 16 residues. V lost 1 base, J lost 7 bases, and 16 bases lay in between. Per the germline V gene, CDR1 is LNHNV and CDR2 is YYDKDF (reference sequence). The CDR3 is CATSRVLGTEGEKLFF. The CDR3 bases are TGTGCCACCAGCAGAGTCTTAGGGACCGAGGGTGAAAAACTGTTTTTT.

The gene calls are TRBV4-1 and TRBJ1-1, with D possibly matching TRBD1 (6 bases). The CDR3 is made up of 15 amino acids. V dropped 3 bases and J dropped 1 base, with 12 bases sitting between them. CDR1 is MGHRA, CDR2 YSYEKL, per germline. CDR3 in DNA: TGCGCCAGCAGCCAGACGGGGGGGGCGAACACTGAAGCTTTCTTT. Protein: CASSQTGGANTEAFF.

CDR3 DNA: TGTGCCAGCAGTTTAAACAGCCCCTACAATGAGCAGTTCTTC. Translating it yields CASSLNSPYNEQFF. The V call is TRBV12-3 or TRBV12-4, the J call TRBJ2-1, with unresolved D. V dropped 2 bases and J dropped 2 bases, with 7 bases sitting between them. The CDR3 runs 14 residues.